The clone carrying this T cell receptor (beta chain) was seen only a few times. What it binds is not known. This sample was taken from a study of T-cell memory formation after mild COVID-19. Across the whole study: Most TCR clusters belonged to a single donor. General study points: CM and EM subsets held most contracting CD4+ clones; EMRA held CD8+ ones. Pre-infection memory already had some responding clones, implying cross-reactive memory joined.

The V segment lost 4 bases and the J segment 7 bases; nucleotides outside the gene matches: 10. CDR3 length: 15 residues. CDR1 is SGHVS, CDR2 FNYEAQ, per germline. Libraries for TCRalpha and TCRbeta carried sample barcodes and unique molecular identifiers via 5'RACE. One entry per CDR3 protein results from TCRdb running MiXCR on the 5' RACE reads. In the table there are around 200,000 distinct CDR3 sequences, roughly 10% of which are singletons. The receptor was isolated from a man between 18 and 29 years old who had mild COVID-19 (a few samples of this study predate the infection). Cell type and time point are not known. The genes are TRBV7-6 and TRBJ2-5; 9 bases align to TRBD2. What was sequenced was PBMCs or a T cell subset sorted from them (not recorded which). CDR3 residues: CASSSTLLSGGTQYF. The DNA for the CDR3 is TGTGCCAGCAGCTCAACACTCCTTAGCGGGGGGACCCAGTACTTC.